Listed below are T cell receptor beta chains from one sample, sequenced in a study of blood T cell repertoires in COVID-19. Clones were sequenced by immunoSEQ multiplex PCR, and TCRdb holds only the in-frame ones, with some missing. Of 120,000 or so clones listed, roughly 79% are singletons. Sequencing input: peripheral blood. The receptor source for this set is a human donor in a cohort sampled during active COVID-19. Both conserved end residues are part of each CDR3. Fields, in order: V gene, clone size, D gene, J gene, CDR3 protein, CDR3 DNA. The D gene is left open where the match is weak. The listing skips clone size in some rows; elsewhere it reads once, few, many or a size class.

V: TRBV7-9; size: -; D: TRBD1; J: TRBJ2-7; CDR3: CASSWNTGVGEQYF; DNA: TGTGCCAGCAGCTGGAATACAGGGGTTGGCGAGCAGTACTTC
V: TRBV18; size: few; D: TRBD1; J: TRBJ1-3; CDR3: CGSSSPGQGGGNTIYF; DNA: TGTGGGTCCAGCTCACCTGGACAGGGTGGTGGAAACACCATATATTTT
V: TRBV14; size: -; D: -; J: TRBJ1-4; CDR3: CASSQDRRLFNEKLFF; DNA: TGTGCCAGCAGCCAAGATCGGCGGCTGTTTAATGAAAAACTGTTTTTT
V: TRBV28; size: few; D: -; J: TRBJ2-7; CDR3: CASSLWARRARAHYEQYF; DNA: TGTGCCAGCAGTTTATGGGCCCGCAGGGCCCGGGCCCATTACGAGCAGTACTTC
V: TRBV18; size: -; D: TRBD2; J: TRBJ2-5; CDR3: CASSPSPSGLGETQYF; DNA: TGTGCCAGCTCACCCTCCCCTAGCGGCCTGGGGGAGACCCAGTACTTC
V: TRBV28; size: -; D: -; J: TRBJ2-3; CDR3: CASNPHEGKGRDTQYF; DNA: TGTGCCAGCAACCCCCACGAGGGGAAAGGGAGGGATACGCAGTATTTT
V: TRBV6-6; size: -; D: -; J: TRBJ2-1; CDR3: CASSYSNILGNNEQFF; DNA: TGTGCCAGCAGTTACTCGAACATACTAGGTAACAATGAGCAGTTCTTC
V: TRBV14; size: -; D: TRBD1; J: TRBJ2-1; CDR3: CASSHGTGGVFVSYNEQFF; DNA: TGTGCCAGCAGCCACGGGACAGGGGGCGTTTTCGTCTCCTACAATGAGCAGTTCTTC
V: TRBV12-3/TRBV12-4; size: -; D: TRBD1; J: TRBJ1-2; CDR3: CASKLTGRYGYTF; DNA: TGTGCCAGCAAACTGACAGGGCGGTATGGCTACACCTTC
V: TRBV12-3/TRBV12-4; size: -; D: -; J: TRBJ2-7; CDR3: CASSLEVGGEQYF; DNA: TGTGCCAGCAGTTTAGAAGTAGGGGGTGAGCAGTACTTC
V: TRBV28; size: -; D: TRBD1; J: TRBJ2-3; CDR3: CASTGPRQGWGFPDTQYF; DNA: TGTGCCAGCACTGGTCCCCGACAGGGCTGGGGGTTCCCAGATACGCAGTATTTT
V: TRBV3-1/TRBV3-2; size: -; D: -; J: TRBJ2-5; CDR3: CASSYRVQETQYF; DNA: TGTGCCAGCAGCTACAGGGTACAGGAGACCCAGTACTTC
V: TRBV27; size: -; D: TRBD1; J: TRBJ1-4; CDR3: CASRFTWDRDNEKLFF; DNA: TGTGCCAGCAGGTTTACGTGGGACAGGGATAATGAAAAACTGTTTTTT
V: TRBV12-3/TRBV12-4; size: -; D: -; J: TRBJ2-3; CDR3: CASSLTGTDTQYF; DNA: TGTGCCAGCAGTTTAACGGGCACAGATACGCAGTATTTT
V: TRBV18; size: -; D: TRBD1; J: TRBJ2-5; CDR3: CASSQEQGTQETQYF; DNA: TGTGCCAGCTCACAGGAACAGGGGACGCAAGAGACCCAGTACTTC
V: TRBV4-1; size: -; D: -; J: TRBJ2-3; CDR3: CASSQEGGGPSTDTQYF; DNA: TGCGCCAGCAGCCAAGAGGGGGGGGGCCCTAGCACAGATACGCAGTATTTT
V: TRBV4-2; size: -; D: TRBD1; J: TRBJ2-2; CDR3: CASSKGQGSTGELFF; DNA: TGTGCCAGCAGCAAGGGACAGGGGTCGACCGGGGAGCTGTTTTTT
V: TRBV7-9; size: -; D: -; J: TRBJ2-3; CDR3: CASSPMALRGDTQYF; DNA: TGTGCCAGCAGCCCGATGGCGTTGAGAGGAGATACGCAGTATTTT
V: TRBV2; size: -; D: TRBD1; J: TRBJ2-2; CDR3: CASTLTGGAGTGELFF; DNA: TGTGCCAGCACCCTGACAGGGGGCGCAGGCACCGGGGAGCTGTTTTTT
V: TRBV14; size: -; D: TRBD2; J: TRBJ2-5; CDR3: CASSQDRVAGRETQYF; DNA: TGTGCCAGCAGCCAAGATCGGGTAGCGGGTCGGGAGACCCAGTACTTC
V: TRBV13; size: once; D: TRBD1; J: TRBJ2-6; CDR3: CASSFTTGTLSGANVLTF; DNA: TGTGCCAGCAGCTTCACGACAGGGACCCTCTCTGGGGCCAACGTCCTGACTTTC
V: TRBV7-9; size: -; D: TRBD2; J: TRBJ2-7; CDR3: CASSHWTSGSHEQYF; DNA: TGTGCCAGCAGCCATTGGACTAGCGGGAGCCACGAGCAGTACTTC
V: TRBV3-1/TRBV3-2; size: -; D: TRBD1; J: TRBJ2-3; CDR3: CASSPGQGSTDTQYF; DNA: TGTGCCAGCAGCCCGGGACAGGGAAGCACAGATACGCAGTATTTT
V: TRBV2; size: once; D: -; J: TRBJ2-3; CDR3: CASRGGGGTDTQYF; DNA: TGTGCCAGCAGGGGAGGGGGAGGGACAGATACGCAGTATTTT
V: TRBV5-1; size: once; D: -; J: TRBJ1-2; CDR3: CASRPQMGGSSGYTF; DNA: TGCGCCAGCAGGCCCCAAATGGGGGGGAGCTCTGGCTACACCTTC
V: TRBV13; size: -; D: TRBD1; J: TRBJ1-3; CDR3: CASSLNPKGSDRDRNTIYF; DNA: TGTGCCAGCAGCTTAAACCCCAAGGGATCGGACAGGGACAGAAACACCATATATTTT
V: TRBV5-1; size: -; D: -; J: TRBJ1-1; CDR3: CASSLSRGTEAFF; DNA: TGCGCCAGCAGCTTGTCCAGGGGCACTGAAGCTTTCTTT
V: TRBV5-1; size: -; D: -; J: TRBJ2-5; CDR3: CASSLAGQGETQYF; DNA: TGCGCCAGCAGCTTGGCCGGTCAGGGAGAGACCCAGTACTTC
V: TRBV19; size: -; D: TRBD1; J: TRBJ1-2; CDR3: CASSRPRGRGDNYGYTF; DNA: TGTGCCAGTAGTCGCCCCCGGGGCAGGGGGGATAACTATGGCTACACCTTC
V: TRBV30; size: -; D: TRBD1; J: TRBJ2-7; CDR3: CAWRTGQGAYEQYF; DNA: TGTGCCTGGAGAACCGGACAGGGGGCCTACGAGCAGTACTTC
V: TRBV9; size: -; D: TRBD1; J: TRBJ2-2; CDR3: CASSPTTGRYTGELFF; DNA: TGTGCCAGCAGCCCAACGACAGGGCGGTACACCGGGGAGCTGTTTTTT
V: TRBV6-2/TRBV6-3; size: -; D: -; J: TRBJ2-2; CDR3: CASSFYGGNTGELFF; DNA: TGTGCCAGCAGTTTCTACGGGGGGAACACCGGGGAGCTGTTTTTT
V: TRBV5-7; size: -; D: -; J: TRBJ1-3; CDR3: CASSVGVARLASGNTIYF; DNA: TGTGCCAGCAGCGTGGGTGTTGCTAGACTTGCCTCTGGAAACACCATATATTTT
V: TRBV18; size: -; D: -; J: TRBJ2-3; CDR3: CASSPSEGDTQYF; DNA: TGTGCCAGCTCACCGAGTGAGGGAGATACGCAGTATTTT
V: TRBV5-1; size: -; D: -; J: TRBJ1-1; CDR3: CASSLRELNTEAFF; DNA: TGCGCCAGCAGCTTGCGGGAATTGAACACTGAAGCTTTCTTT
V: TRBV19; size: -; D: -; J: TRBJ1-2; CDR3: CASSMRNQLTNYGYTF; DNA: TGTGCCAGTAGTATGAGGAACCAGCTGACTAACTATGGCTACACCTTC
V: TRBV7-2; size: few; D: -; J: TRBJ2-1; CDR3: CASSPHRGNEQFF; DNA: TGTGCCAGCAGCCCCCATCGGGGGAATGAGCAGTTCTTC
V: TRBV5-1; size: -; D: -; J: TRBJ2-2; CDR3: CASSLVGRSTTGELFF; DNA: TGCGCCAGCAGCTTGGTCGGCAGGTCGACCACCGGGGAGCTGTTTTTT
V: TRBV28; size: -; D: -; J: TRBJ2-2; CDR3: CASRLRRGNTGELFF; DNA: TGTGCCAGCAGATTACGGAGGGGGAACACCGGGGAGCTGTTTTTT
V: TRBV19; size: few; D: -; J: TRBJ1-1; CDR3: CASSLTRDTEAFF; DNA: TGTGCCAGTAGCCTAACGCGGGACACTGAAGCTTTCTTT
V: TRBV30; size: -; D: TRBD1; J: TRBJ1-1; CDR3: CAGQDRVTTEAFF; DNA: TGTGCCGGCCAGGACAGGGTCACCACTGAAGCTTTCTTT
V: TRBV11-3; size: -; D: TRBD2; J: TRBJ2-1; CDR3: CASSPLGGSSDEQFF; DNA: TGTGCCAGCAGTCCCTTGGGCGGGAGTTCGGATGAGCAGTTCTTC
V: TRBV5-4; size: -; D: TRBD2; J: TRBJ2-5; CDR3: CASSFPGLAAETQYF; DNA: TGTGCCAGCAGCTTCCCGGGACTAGCAGCAGAGACCCAGTACTTC
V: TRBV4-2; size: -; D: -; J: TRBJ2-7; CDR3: CASSQEFHERYEQYF; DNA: TGTGCCAGCAGCCAAGAATTCCATGAGCGCTACGAGCAGTACTTC
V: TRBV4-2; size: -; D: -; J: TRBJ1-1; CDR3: CASSLGQPMNTEAFF; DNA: TGTGCCAGCAGCCTCGGACAGCCAATGAACACTGAAGCTTTCTTT
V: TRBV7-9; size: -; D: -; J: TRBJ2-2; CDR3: CASSSVLGVANTGELFF; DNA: TGTGCCAGCAGCAGCGTGCTCGGGGTCGCGAACACCGGGGAGCTGTTTTTT